This TCR beta chain was documented in a study of T-cell memory formation after mild COVID-19. The V gene lost 4 bases and the J gene lost 0 bases, with 14 bases spanning the gap. The CDR3 consists of 16 residues. TCRdb ran MiXCR on the 5' RACE reads and lists one entry per CDR3 protein. Here the sample spans about 250,000 distinct CDR3 sequences, over 15% being singletons. This clonotype appeared a single time. The chain carries TRBV12-3 or TRBV12-4 and TRBJ2-3; D is ambiguous. Sequences were obtained from PBMCs or a T cell subset sorted from them (not recorded which). This receptor was identified in an adult woman who had mild COVID-19 (a few samples of this study predate the infection). Cell type and time point are not known. The CDR3 loop reads CASSSHPGSSTDTQYF. Here the CDR3 DNA reads TGTGCCAGCAGTTCCCACCCGGGTTCTAGCACAGATACGCAGTATTTT.